The T cell receptor beta chain under discussion was sequenced for a study of T cell changes during pregnancy in multiple sclerosis. The CDR3 runs to 15 residues. Per the germline V gene, CDR1 is GTSNPN and CDR2 is SVGIG (reference sequence). Trimming at V came to 0 bases and at J to 7 bases, leaving 6 bases not matched to a gene. The data were produced by immunoSEQ multiplex PCR, yet TCRdb's version contains in-frame clones alone and is incomplete. This table has more than 80,000 clones, more than 85% appearing once. The V call is TRBV30, the J call TRBJ1-4; 9 bases map to TRBD1. The TCR sequence derives from a female donor with multiple sclerosis, enrolled in a pregnancy study. The sequences come from peripheral blood, collected in the first trimester of pregnancy. The CDR3: CAWSVPTGGGEKLFF. The CDR3 region has the DNA TGTGCCTGGAGTGTACCGACAGGGGGTGGTGAAAAACTGTTTTTT.